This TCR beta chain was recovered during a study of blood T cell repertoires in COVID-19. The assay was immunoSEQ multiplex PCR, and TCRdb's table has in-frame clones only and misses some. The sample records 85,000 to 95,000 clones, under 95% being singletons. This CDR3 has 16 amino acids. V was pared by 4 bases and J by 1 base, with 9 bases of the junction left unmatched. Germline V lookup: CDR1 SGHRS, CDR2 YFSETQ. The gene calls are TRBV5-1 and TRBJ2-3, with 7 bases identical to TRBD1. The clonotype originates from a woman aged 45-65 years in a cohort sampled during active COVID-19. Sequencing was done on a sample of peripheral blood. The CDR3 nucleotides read TGCGCCAGCAGCCCCCGGACAGGATCAGGCACAGATACGCAGTATTTT. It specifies CASSPRTGSGTDTQYF.